This T cell receptor beta chain came from a study of blood T cell repertoires in COVID-19. Overall study: Acute and convalescent COVID-19 samples came from the United States, Italy and Spain. PBMCs, B-cell-depleted T cells, or T cells were the source of the cDNA or gDNA that made up the material.

CDR3 length: 15 residues. How the authors handled the data: By means of reference gene primer amplification, nucleated cell counts were estimated. Using immunoSEQ multiplex PCR, the repertoire was profiled, and TCRdb retains in-frame clones only, with some absent. The V and J calls and clone size come from that table; D and trimming were worked out from the DNA. The sample includes over 250,000 clones, approximately 83% of them seen just once. The chain uses TRBV21-1 and TRBJ2-7; TRBD1, the D gene given by the table, was not confirmed from the DNA. TRBV21-1 is a pseudogene. The sequencing input was peripheral blood. The clonotype was recovered from a woman in her forties or fifties who had recovered from COVID-19. The chain's CDR3 is CASRITGGQGYEQYF. For the CDR3, the DNA is TGTGCCAGCAGGATTACGGGCGGACAGGGCTACGAGCAGTACTTC.